Shown below are 7 T cell receptor beta chains from a single sample sequenced in a study of CD8+ T cells in alopecia areata. Sequencing relied on a cDNA template that was reverse transcribed from extracted RNA. Clones were sequenced by immunoSEQ multiplex PCR, and TCRdb holds only the in-frame ones, with some missing. The table includes 150,000 to 250,000 clones, 58% detected once. This sample's treatment: oral pan-JAK inhibitor, 5-10 mg twice daily. Sequenced material: CD4+ T cells sorted from blood, taken at week 24, from a patient treated with tofacitinib. The source is a human donor with alopecia areata.

This clone was seen just once. The chain has TRBV2 and TRBJ2-7; D may be TRBD1 (5 bases). This CDR3 region has 13 residues. Looked up from germline, CDR1 is SNHLY and CDR2 is FYNNEI. V was shortened by 8 bases and J by 6 bases, with 17 bases between the two germline ends. The CDR3 sequence is CASGWAGNGEQYF. CDR3 nucleotide sequence: TGTGCCAGCGGGTGGGCAGGGAATGGCGAGCAGTACTTC.

The chain combines TRBV18 with TRBJ2-7; the D call may be TRBD1 or TRBD2 (5 bases each). Trimming removed 6 bases from V and 6 bases from J, with 21 bases in between. Germline V CDR1 and CDR2: KGHSH, LQKENI. CDR3 length equals 15 residues. The CDR3 region is CASSREDGTVGEQYF. The DNA of the CDR3 is TGTGCCAGCTCCCGAGAAGATGGGACGGTAGGCGAGCAGTACTTC. Full variable domain (remainder filled in from reference TRBV18 and TRBJ2-7): NAGVMQNPRHLVRRRGQEARLRCSPMKGHSHVYWYRQLPEEGLKFMVYLQKENIIDESGMPKERFSAEFPKEGPSILRIQQVVRGDSAAYFCASSREDGTVGEQYFGPGTRLTVT.

The sample holds a few counts of this clone. This rearrangement joins TRBV7-9 to TRBJ2-3, with a weak D call TRBD2 (6 bases). CDR1 and CDR2 (germline): SEHNR, FQNEAQ (reference sequence). This CDR3 is built from 18 residues. Between the trimmed V and J ends, which lost 1 base and 7 bases, there was a span of 24 bases. The CDR3 is CASSLEGSGTGFSYTQYF. CDR3 nucleotides: TGTGCCAGCAGCTTAGAGGGCTCAGGGACTGGATTTTCCTATACGCAGTATTTT.

V is TRBV10-3 and J is TRBJ2-3, with no clear D. This CDR3 spans 13 amino acids. Germline CDR1 is ENHRY and CDR2 is SYGVKD. V dropped 2 bases and J dropped 4 bases, with 7 bases sitting between them. CDR3 DNA sequence: TGTGCCATCAGTGAGGCCCCCCCAGATACGCAGTATTTT. This encodes CAISEAPPDTQYF.

This clone was picked up one time. The V call is TRBV29-1, the J call TRBJ2-3; 11 positions match TRBD2. V lost 8 bases to trimming and J lost 5 bases; unmatched junction nucleotides: 9. The CDR3 loop spans 14 amino acids. Germline V lookup: CDR1 SQVTM, CDR2 ANQGSEA. CDR3 residues: CSSLAGGRRDTQYF. DNA for the CDR3: TGCAGCTCCCTAGCGGGGGGCCGGAGAGATACGCAGTATTTT.

This chain joins TRBV6-6 and TRBJ1-4; perhaps TRBD1 as D (5 bases). The CDR3 runs 15 residues. V dropped 6 bases and J dropped 7 bases, with 18 bases sitting between them. The germline CDR1 and CDR2 sequences are MNHNY and SVGAGI (reference sequence). The CDR3 DNA sequence: TGTGCCAGCAGCCCCCCGGGGGTCGGCGGTGAAAAACTGTTTTTT. The encoded protein is CASSPPGVGGEKLFF.

The chain carries TRBV10-3 and TRBJ2-2; the D gene could be TRBD1 or TRBD2 (5 bases each). Germline assignment: CDR1 ENHRY and CDR2 SYGVKD. V was trimmed by 5 bases and J by 6 bases, leaving 7 bases between them. The CDR3 loop spans 12 amino acids. CDR3 in amino acids: CAISRDAGELFF. CDR3 coding DNA: TGTGCCATCAGTCGGGACGCCGGGGAGCTGTTTTTT.